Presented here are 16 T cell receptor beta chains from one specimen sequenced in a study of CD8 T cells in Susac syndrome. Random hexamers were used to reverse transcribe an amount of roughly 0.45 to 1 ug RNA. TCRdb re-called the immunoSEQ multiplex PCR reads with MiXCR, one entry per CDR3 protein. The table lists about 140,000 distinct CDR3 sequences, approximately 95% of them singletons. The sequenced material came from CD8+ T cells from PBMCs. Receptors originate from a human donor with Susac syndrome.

This CDR3 is CASSDGGTEAFF. In nucleotides, the CDR3 is TGTGCCAGCAGTGACGGGGGCACTGAAGCTTTCTTT. The chain recombines TRBV25-1 with TRBJ1-1; a weak D match, TRBD1 (5 bases). V was clipped by 3 bases and J by 4 bases, with 6 bases between them. Germline CDR1 is MGHDK and CDR2 is SYGVNS. The CDR3 has 12 residues. The full variable domain, with the rest looked up from reference TRBV25-1 and TRBJ1-1, is EADIYQTPRYLVIGTGKKITLECSQTMGHDKMYWYQQDPGMELHLIHYSYGVNSTEKGDLSSESTVSRIRTEHFPLTLESARPSHTSQYLCASSDGGTEAFFGQGTRLTVV.

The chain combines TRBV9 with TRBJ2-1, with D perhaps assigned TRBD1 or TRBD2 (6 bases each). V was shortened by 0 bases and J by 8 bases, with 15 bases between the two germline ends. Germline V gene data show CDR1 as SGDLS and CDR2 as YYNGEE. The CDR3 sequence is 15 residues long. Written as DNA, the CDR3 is TGTGCCAGCAGCGTAGGTGCGGGAAGGGGGGATGAGCAGTTCTTC. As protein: CASSVGAGRGDEQFF.

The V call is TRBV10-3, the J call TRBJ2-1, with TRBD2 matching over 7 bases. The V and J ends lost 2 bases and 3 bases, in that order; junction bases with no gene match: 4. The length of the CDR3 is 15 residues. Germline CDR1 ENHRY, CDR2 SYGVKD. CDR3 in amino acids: CAISELRGDYNEQFF. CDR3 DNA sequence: TGTGCCATCAGTGAGCTCCGGGGGGACTACAATGAGCAGTTCTTC.

Written as DNA, the CDR3 is TGCAGTGCTAGAGCAGGGGGGGCCACTGAAGCTTTCTTT. This encodes CSARAGGATEAFF. V gene TRBV20-1 combines with J gene TRBJ1-1; 7 bases map to TRBD1. The CDR3 extends over 13 amino acids. J gave up 4 bases and V 1 base, and 3 bases lay outside the gene matches. Per the germline V gene, CDR1 is DFQATT and CDR2 is SNEGSKA (reference sequence).

CDR3 in amino acids: CASSLPGGVAYNEQFF. The CDR3 DNA reads TGTGCCAGCAGCTTGCCCGGGGGGGTGGCCTACAATGAGCAGTTCTTC. The V gene is TRBV5-6, the J gene TRBJ2-1, with TRBD2 matching over 8 bases. The CDR3 runs to 16 residues. J was trimmed by 2 bases and V by 1 base; bases with no gene match: 5. Germline V lookup: CDR1 SGHDT, CDR2 YYEEEE.

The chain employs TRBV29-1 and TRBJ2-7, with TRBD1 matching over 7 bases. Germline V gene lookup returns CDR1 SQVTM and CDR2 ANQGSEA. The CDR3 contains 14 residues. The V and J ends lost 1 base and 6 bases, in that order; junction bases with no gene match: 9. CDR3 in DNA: TGCAGCGTTGAAGGGACAGGCCCTAGTCCCGAGCAGTACTTC. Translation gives CSVEGTGPSPEQYF.

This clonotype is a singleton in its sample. The CDR3 nucleotides read TGCAGTGCTGGAAGGACTAGCGGGAGATACGAGCAGTACTTC. It translates to CSAGRTSGRYEQYF. The V call is TRBV20-1, the J call TRBJ2-7, with 13 bases fitting TRBD2. This CDR3 has 14 residues. Losses at the gene ends were 5 bases for V and 4 bases for J; bases not matched to a gene: 5. Germline CDR1 and CDR2: DFQATT and SNEGSKA (reference sequence).

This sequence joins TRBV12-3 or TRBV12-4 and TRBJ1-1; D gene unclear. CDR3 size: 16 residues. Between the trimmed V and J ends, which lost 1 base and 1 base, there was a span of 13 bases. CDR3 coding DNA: TGTGCCAGCAGTTTAGGGGCCGGGGAATGGAACACTGAAGCTTTCTTT. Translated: CASSLGAGEWNTEAFF.

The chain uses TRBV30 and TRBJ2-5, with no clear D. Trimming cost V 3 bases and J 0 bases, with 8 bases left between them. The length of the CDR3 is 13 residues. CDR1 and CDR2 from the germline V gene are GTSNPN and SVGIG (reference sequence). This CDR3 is CAWSPPYQETQYF. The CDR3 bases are TGTGCCTGGAGCCCCCCCTACCAAGAGACCCAGTACTTC.

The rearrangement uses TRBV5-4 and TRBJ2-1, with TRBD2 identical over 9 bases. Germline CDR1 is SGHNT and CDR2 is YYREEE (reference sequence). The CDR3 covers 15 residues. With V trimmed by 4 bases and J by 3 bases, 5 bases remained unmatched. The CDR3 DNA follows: TGTGCCAGCAGCACCACTAGCGGGTACTACAATGAGCAGTTCTTC. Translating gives CASSTTSGYYNEQFF.

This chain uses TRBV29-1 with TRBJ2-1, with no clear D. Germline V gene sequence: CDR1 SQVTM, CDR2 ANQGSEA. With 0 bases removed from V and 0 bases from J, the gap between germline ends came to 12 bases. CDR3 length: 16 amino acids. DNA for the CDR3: TGCAGCGTTGAAGATTTCGCAGGTTTCTCCTACAATGAGCAGTTCTTC. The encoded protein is CSVEDFAGFSYNEQFF.

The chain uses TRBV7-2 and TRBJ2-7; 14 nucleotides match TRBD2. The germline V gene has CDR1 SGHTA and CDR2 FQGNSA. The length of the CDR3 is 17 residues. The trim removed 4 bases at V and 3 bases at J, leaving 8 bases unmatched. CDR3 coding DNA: TGTGCCAGCAGCTACGGACTAGCGGGAGGACTTAACTACGAGCAGTACTTC. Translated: CASSYGLAGGLNYEQYF.

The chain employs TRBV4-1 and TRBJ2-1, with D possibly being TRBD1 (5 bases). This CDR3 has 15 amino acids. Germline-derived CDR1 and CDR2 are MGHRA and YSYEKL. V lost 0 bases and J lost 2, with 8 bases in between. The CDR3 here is CASSQDGAAYNEQFF. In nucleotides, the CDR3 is TGCGCCAGCAGCCAAGATGGGGCAGCCTACAATGAGCAGTTCTTC.

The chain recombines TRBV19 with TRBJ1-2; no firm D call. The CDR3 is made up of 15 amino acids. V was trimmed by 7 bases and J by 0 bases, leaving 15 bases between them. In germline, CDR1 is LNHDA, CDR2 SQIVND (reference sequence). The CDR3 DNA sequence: TGTGCCAGTATTGGCGCACGCCTTTCTAACTATGGCTACACCTTC. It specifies CASIGARLSNYGYTF.

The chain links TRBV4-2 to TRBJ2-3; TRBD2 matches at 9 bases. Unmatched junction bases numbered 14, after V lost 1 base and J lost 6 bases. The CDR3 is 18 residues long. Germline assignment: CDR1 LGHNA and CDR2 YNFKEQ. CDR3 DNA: TGTGCCAGCAGCCAAGTGACGGCGGGAGGGCATATTTTGGATACGCAGTATTTT. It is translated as CASSQVTAGGHILDTQYF.

This CDR3 is CASWGSPSTDTQYF. For the CDR3, the DNA is TGTGCCAGCTGGGGCTCTCCTAGCACAGATACGCAGTATTTT. The chain carries TRBV28 and TRBJ2-3, with D possibly matching TRBD1 (5 bases). Trimming shortened V by 8 bases and J by 0 bases, and 12 bases separated the two germline ends. CDR3 length: 14 amino acids. CDR1 is MDHEN, CDR2 SYDVKM, per germline.